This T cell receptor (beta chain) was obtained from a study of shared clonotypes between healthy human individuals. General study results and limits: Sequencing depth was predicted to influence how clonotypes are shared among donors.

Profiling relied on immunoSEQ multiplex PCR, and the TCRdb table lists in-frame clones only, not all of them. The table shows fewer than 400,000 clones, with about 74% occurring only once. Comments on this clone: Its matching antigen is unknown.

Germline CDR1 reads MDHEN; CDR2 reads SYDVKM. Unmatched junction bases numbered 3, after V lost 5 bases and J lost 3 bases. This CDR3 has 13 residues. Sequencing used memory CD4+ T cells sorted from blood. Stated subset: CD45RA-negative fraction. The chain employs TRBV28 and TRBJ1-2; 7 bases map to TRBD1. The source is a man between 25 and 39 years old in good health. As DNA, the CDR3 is TGTGCCAGCAGTGACAGGGCGGACTATGGCTACACCTTC. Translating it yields CASSDRADYGYTF.